The TCR beta chain described here comes from a study of Graves' ophthalmopathy and Graves' hyperthyroidism. For the study at large: Before any treatment, peripheral blood was taken at the initial diagnosis. The study, taken as a whole, reports: In blood appeared most of the expanded thyroid clonotypes whose frequency exceeded 0.001.

From germline, CDR1 is SEHNR and CDR2 FQNEAQ (reference sequence). CDR3 length equals 14 residues. V lost 5 bases and J lost 4; bases outside the gene matches: 8. Amplifying from RNA transcripts, the study obtained TCR beta CDR3 regions. Second-round multiplex PCR came after a first-round RT-PCR that employed HTBI primers. MiXCR, run by TCRdb on the multiplex PCR reads, gives a single entry per CDR3 protein. The table records about 700,000 distinct CDR3 sequences, roughly two fifths of them present only once. This clonotype has a handful of counts. Its antigen is undetermined. This sequence joins TRBV7-9 and TRBJ2-7; 7 nucleotides match TRBD1. Sequencing was done on a sample of peripheral blood. The clonotype comes from an adult man with Graves' ophthalmopathy. CDR3 DNA sequence: TGTGCCAGCAGCCTGACAGGGTTAAGGTACGAGCAGTACTTC. Residues: CASSLTGLRYEQYF.